This passage covers 32 T cell receptor beta chains from one sample sequenced in a study of STAT5B mutations in CD4+ large granular lymphocyte leukemia. Libraries were prepared by immunoSEQ multiplex PCR; TCRdb keeps only in-frame clonotypes and omits some of them. Of 30,000 to 35,000 clones listed, approximately 88% are singletons. Sample: CD4+ T cells from blood buffy coats. The receptor source for this set is a human donor in good health.

This CDR3 reads CASSTQRERGSPLHF. The CDR3 DNA reads as TGTGCCAGCAGCACCCAGAGGGAAAGGGGTTCACCCCTCCACTTT. The rearrangement joins TRBV7-8 to TRBJ1-6, with D possibly TRBD1 on 5 matching bases. Trimming cost V 5 bases and J 9 bases, with 17 bases left between them. Germline CDR1 and CDR2: SGHVS and FQNEAQ. The CDR3 totals 15 residues.

The chain uses TRBV25-1 and TRBJ1-2; no definite D call. Germline V gives CDR1 MGHDK, CDR2 SYGVNS. The germline V and J ends were trimmed by 3 bases and 4 bases, with 15 bases remaining between them. The CDR3 is 15 amino acids. The DNA for the CDR3 is TGTGCCAGCAGTGATGGGTACGGCTACCGCTATGGCTACACCTTC. Its protein product is CASSDGYGYRYGYTF.

CDR3 bases: TGTGCCTGGAGTGCCCAGGGACAGGTCTACGAGCAGTACTTC. Its translation is CAWSAQGQVYEQYF. V and J are TRBV30 and TRBJ2-7, with TRBD1 matching over 8 bases. J was trimmed by 3 bases and V by 1 base; bases with no gene match: 5. Germline V gene lookup returns CDR1 GTSNPN and CDR2 SVGIG (reference sequence). CDR3 length: 14 residues.

The chain carries TRBV4-3 and TRBJ2-6; D may be TRBD1 (5 bases). Looked up from germline, CDR1 is LGHNA and CDR2 is YSLEER. The CDR3 contains 15 residues. Trimming took 5 bases from V and 0 from J, leaving 8 bases between them. The CDR3 loop is CASSFDSSGANVLTF. The DNA for the CDR3 is TGCGCCAGCAGCTTTGACAGCTCTGGGGCCAACGTCCTGACTTTC.

This sequence joins TRBV7-7 and TRBJ2-5; the match to TRBD1 covers 7 bases. In germline, CDR1 is SSHAT, CDR2 FNYEAQ (reference sequence). This CDR3 contains 13 residues. The DNA for the CDR3 is TGTGCTACTACGAAGGGGGCGGCTGAGACCCAGTACTTC. Translation gives CATTKGAAETQYF.

V usage is TRBV14 and J usage is TRBJ2-7, with D possibly being TRBD2 (6 bases). Trimming removed 4 bases from V and 8 bases from J, with 21 bases in between. Germline V lookup: CDR1 SGHDN, CDR2 FVKESK. The CDR3 has 15 amino acids. In DNA form, the CDR3 reads TGTGCCAGCAGCCCGGCAGGGACTGGCCTCGGAAAGCAGTACTTC. Its translation is CASSPAGTGLGKQYF.

This chain connects TRBV4-3 to TRBJ2-3, with a weak D call TRBD1 (6 bases). From germline, CDR1 is LGHNA and CDR2 YSLEER. CDR3 length: 15 amino acids. Trimming stripped 4 bases from V and 4 bases from J, with 15 bases between. The chain's CDR3 is CASSRAQGAADTQYF. Written as DNA, the CDR3 is TGCGCCAGCAGCCGAGCACAGGGCGCAGCAGATACGCAGTATTTT.

The chain recombines TRBV6-5 with TRBJ1-5; TRBD1 is a possible D gene (5 bases). Germline lookup yields CDR1 MNHEY and CDR2 SVGAGI. This CDR3 region has 15 residues. V lost 5 bases, J lost 9 bases, and 20 bases lay in between. CDR3 in amino acids: CASSLGTVGGSPQHF. The CDR3 DNA follows: TGTGCCAGCAGTCTTGGGACGGTGGGCGGGTCGCCCCAGCATTTT.

The gene calls are TRBV27 and TRBJ1-5; D may be TRBD1 (5 bases). V was shortened by 6 bases and J by 7 bases, with 25 bases between the two germline ends. CDR3 length equals 17 residues. CDR1 and CDR2 from the germline V gene are MNHEY and SMNVEV (reference sequence). The CDR3 spells CASSMKAQWGVRQPQHF. The CDR3 coding sequence is TGTGCCAGCAGCATGAAGGCACAGTGGGGGGTGAGGCAGCCCCAGCATTTT.

The genes are TRBV19 and TRBJ1-5, with TRBD1 matching over 9 bases. CDR3 length: 17 residues. V lost 9 bases to trimming and J lost 4 bases; unmatched junction nucleotides: 16. Germline V gene sequence: CDR1 LNHDA, CDR2 SQIVND (reference sequence). The DNA for the CDR3 is TGTGCCAGCCGTAAAAGCACGGGACAGGGACCAAATCAGCCCCAGCATTTT. Encoded protein: CASRKSTGQGPNQPQHF.

The V gene is TRBV7-2, the J gene TRBJ1-1; D is unclear. Germline V CDR1 and CDR2: SGHTA, FQGNSA. The CDR3 loop spans 15 amino acids. V lost 2 bases and J 2 bases, leaving 12 bases between the germline ends. The DNA of the CDR3 is TGTGCCAGCAGCTTAATCGGGCAGCTAAACACTGAAGCTTTCTTT. This sequence encodes CASSLIGQLNTEAFF.

The chain employs TRBV19 and TRBJ2-7; tentative D call: TRBD1 (6 bases). The CDR3 has 16 residues. Germline V gives CDR1 LNHDA, CDR2 SQIVND (reference sequence). The V end was cut by 6 bases, the J end by 1 base, with 19 bases between. In DNA form, the CDR3 reads TGTGCCAGTAGACCTTCATACAGGGCCCCATCCTACGAGCAGTACTTC. Protein: CASRPSYRAPSYEQYF. Full variable domain (rest looked up from reference TRBV19 and TRBJ2-7): DGGITQSPKYLFRKEGQNVTLSCEQNLNHDAMYWYRQDPGQGLRLIYYSQIVNDFQKGDIAEGYSVSREKKESFPLTVTSAQKNPTAFYLCASRPSYRAPSYEQYFGPGTRLTVT.

The rearrangement links TRBV4-3 to TRBJ2-7; D uncertain. Trimming removed 0 bases at V and 2 bases at J, with 11 bases between. Germline CDR1 LGHNA, CDR2 YSLEER. The CDR3 is 15 amino acids. CDR3 residues: CASSQEAHTTYEQYF. Written as DNA, the CDR3 is TGCGCCAGCAGCCAAGAGGCGCACACCACCTACGAGCAGTACTTC.

J is TRBJ2-1 and V is TRBV29-1; D might be TRBD1 or TRBD2, each matching 5 bases. This CDR3 has 13 residues. V was clipped by 3 bases and J by 3 bases, with 9 bases between them. CDR1 and CDR2 from the germline V gene are SQVTM and ANQGSEA. The CDR3 sequence: CSVDRDGYNEQFF. The CDR3 DNA reads TGCAGCGTTGACAGGGACGGCTACAATGAGCAGTTCTTC.

The chain couples TRBV7-9 to TRBJ1-2; D not certain. The CDR3 is made up of 11 amino acids. V was trimmed by 5 bases and J by 3 bases, leaving 4 bases between them. CDR1 is SEHNR, CDR2 FQNEAQ, per germline (reference sequence). Here the CDR3 DNA reads TGTGCCAGCAGCCGATACTATGGCTACACCTTC. Translating it yields CASSRYYGYTF.

The chain has TRBV6-5 and TRBJ2-7; 9 positions agree with TRBD1. Germline CDR1 is MNHEY and CDR2 is SVGAGI. V was clipped by 7 bases and J by 4 bases; unmatched bases: 8. The CDR3 runs to 14 residues. CDR3 in DNA: TGTGCCAGCAACCAACAGGGGGCTGAATACGAGCAGTACTTC. Its translation: CASNQQGAEYEQYF.

The chain recombines TRBV5-5 with TRBJ1-2; D is unclear. The CDR3 loop spans 11 amino acids. Trimming left V 1 base short and J 8 bases short, with 6 bases between. The germline V gene has CDR1 SGHKS and CDR2 YYEKEE (reference sequence). The CDR3 DNA reads TGTGCCAGCAGCTTGAGTCGGGGCTACACCTTC. Amino acid sequence: CASSLSRGYTF.

The chain recombines TRBV27 with TRBJ1-2, with TRBD1 as a possible D gene (6 bases). V shed 5 bases and J shed 8 bases, with 27 bases lying between them. Germline-derived CDR1 and CDR2 are MNHEY and SMNVEV (reference sequence). The CDR3 consists of 17 residues. This chain's CDR3 is CASSPILLRDRQGGYTF. CDR3 nucleotide sequence: TGTGCCAGCAGTCCAATCCTACTCCGTGACAGGCAAGGGGGCTACACCTTC.

This rearrangement joins TRBV2 to TRBJ1-1; the D is unclear. Trimming took 10 bases from V and 0 from J, leaving 12 bases between them. CDR1 is SNHLY and CDR2 is FYNNEI in the germline V gene. CDR3 length equals 13 residues. The CDR3 DNA is TGTGCCACCCTGGGGAATATGAACACTGAAGCTTTCTTT. Translating gives CATLGNMNTEAFF.

The V gene is TRBV7-2, the J gene TRBJ1-2, with TRBD1 identical over 12 bases. After removal of 5 bases from V and 8 bases from J, the junction contained 12 bases not matched to a gene. The V gene's germline CDR1 is SGHTA and CDR2 FQGNSA. The CDR3 has 16 residues. CDR3 bases: TGTGCCAGCAGCGCCCTACCGGGACAGGGGGCGGGCGGCTACACCTTC. It specifies CASSALPGQGAGGYTF.

This chain connects TRBV18 to TRBJ2-7; 8 nucleotides align to TRBD1. Per the germline V gene, CDR1 is KGHSH and CDR2 is LQKENI. Losses at the gene ends were 3 bases for V and 3 bases for J; bases not matched to a gene: 7. The CDR3 is 15 residues long. The CDR3 sequence: CASSPSGQEGYEQYF. CDR3 DNA sequence: TGTGCCAGCTCACCCTCGGGACAGGAAGGCTACGAGCAGTACTTC.

The chain employs TRBV6-1 and TRBJ1-4; no reliable D call. The V gene lost 5 bases and the J gene lost 7 bases, with 14 bases spanning the gap. This CDR3 has 14 amino acids. Germline V gene lookup returns CDR1 MNHNS and CDR2 SASEGT. The CDR3 region has the DNA TGTGCCAGCAGTATTATTAAGCGGGCTGAAAAACTGTTTTTT. It yields the protein CASSIIKRAEKLFF.

The rearrangement joins TRBV9 to TRBJ1-2; no reliable D call. Germline V gene data show CDR1 as SGDLS and CDR2 as YYNGEE. This CDR3 is 14 amino acids long. Trimming removed 0 bases from V and 10 bases from J, with 16 bases in between. CDR3 sequence: CASSVGATSLDYTF. The DNA for the CDR3 is TGTGCCAGCAGCGTAGGGGCCACGTCACTGGACTACACCTTC.

This chain links TRBV9 with TRBJ2-7; the match to TRBD2 covers 7 bases. Germline loops: CDR1 SGDLS, CDR2 YYNGEE. V lost 0 bases, J lost 5 bases, and 5 bases stayed unmatched. The CDR3 length is 14 residues. The DNA for the CDR3 is TGTGCCAGCAGCGTAGACCTGGGAGGGAACGAGCAGTACTTC. This sequence encodes CASSVDLGGNEQYF.

This chain connects TRBV7-2 to TRBJ2-5; 9 nucleotides match TRBD2. V gave up 3 bases and J gave up 5 bases; unmatched junction bases: 7. The CDR3 length is 15 residues. Germline V gene data show CDR1 as SGHTA and CDR2 as FQGNSA. The chain's CDR3 is CASSFASGTWETQYF. Here the CDR3 DNA reads TGTGCCAGCAGCTTCGCTAGCGGGACGTGGGAGACCCAGTACTTC.

This chain uses TRBV12-5 with TRBJ2-3; TRBD1 is a possible D gene (5 bases). V lost 7 bases to trimming and J lost 5 bases, with 7 bases between them. Germline V CDR1 and CDR2: LGHNT, FRNRAP. The CDR3 spans 11 residues. The CDR3 is CASAQGDTQYF. The CDR3 DNA sequence: TGTGCTAGTGCCCAGGGAGATACGCAGTATTTT.

CDR3 residues: CASSWGKGLAGGRNIQYF. DNA of the CDR3: TGTGCCAGCAGTTGGGGGAAGGGACTAGCGGGGGGGAGGAACATTCAGTACTTC. This chain uses TRBV27 with TRBJ2-4; 16 nucleotides line up with TRBD2. V shed 4 bases and J 7 bases; nucleotides not matched to a gene: 10. Looked up from germline, CDR1 is MNHEY and CDR2 is SMNVEV (reference sequence). The CDR3 totals 18 residues.

The CDR3 coding sequence is TGTGCCTGGAGTCGGGGAGCCTCGGAAGCTTTCTTT. This codes for CAWSRGASEAFF. V is TRBV30 and J is TRBJ1-1; D uncertain. Trimming shortened V by 2 bases and J by 8 bases, and 12 bases separated the two germline ends. Per the germline V gene, CDR1 is GTSNPN and CDR2 is SVGIG (reference sequence). The CDR3 loop spans 12 amino acids.

This clone has more than one count but fewer than ten. The chain couples TRBV10-2 to TRBJ1-2; a possible D gene is TRBD1 (6 bases). This CDR3 has 14 residues. V was cut by 6 bases and J by 5 bases, with 16 bases left in between. Germline-derived CDR1 and CDR2 are WSHSY and SAAADI. The CDR3 DNA is TGCGCCAGCAGGGGCGGGGCAGGGGATTATGGCTACACCTTC. Translated, it gives CASRGGAGDYGYTF.

The V gene is TRBV7-6, the J gene TRBJ2-3; D possibly corresponds to TRBD1 (6 bases). V lost 5 bases to trimming and J lost 0 bases, with 9 bases between them. The CDR3 covers 14 residues. From germline, CDR1 is SGHVS and CDR2 FNYEAQ. The DNA of the CDR3 is TGTGCCAGCAGCCTAGGACAGAGCACAGATACGCAGTATTTT. Translation: CASSLGQSTDTQYF.

Only a few counts were recorded for this clone. This chain uses TRBV14 with TRBJ1-6; D not resolved. CDR1 is SGHDN, CDR2 FVKESK, per germline. Trimming left V 8 bases short and J 6 bases short, with 14 bases between. The CDR3 consists of 14 residues. CDR3 in DNA: TGTGCCAGCTCGGCGGGCAAATTTAATTCACCCCTCCACTTT. Its translation: CASSAGKFNSPLHF. Filled out from reference TRBV14 and TRBJ1-6, the complete variable domain reads EAGVTQFPSHSVIEKGQTVTLRCDPISGHDNLYWYRRVMGKEIKFLLHFVKESKQDESGMPNNRFLAERTGGTYSTLKVQPAELEDSGVYFCASSAGKFNSPLHFGNGTRLTVT.

This sequence joins TRBV10-3 and TRBJ2-2; D gene ambiguous. Per the germline V gene, CDR1 is ENHRY and CDR2 is SYGVKD. The length of the CDR3 is 12 residues. Trimming removed 2 bases at V and 7 bases at J, with 5 bases between. This chain's CDR3 is CAISEGVGELFF. The CDR3 DNA is TGTGCCATCAGTGAGGGGGTCGGGGAGCTGTTTTTT.